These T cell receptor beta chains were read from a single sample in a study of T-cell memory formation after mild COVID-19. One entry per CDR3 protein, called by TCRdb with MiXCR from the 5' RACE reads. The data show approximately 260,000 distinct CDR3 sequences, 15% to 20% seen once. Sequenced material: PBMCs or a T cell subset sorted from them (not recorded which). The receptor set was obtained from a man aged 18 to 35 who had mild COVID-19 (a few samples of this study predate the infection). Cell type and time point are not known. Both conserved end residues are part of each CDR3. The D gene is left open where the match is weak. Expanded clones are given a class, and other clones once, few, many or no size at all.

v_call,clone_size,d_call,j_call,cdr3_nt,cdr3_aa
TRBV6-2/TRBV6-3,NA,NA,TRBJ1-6,TGTGCCAGCAGTTACTCCGAGGGTTCACCCCTCCACTTT,CASSYSEGSPLHF
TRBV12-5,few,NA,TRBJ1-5,TGTGCTAGTGGTCCCTCCTCTGGTCAGCCCCAGCATTTT,CASGPSSGQPQHF
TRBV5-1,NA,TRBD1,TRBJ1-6,TGCGCCAGCAGCCCCCAGGGGGGAGAGGCCCTCCACTTT,CASSPQGGEALHF
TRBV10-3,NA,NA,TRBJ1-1,TGTGCCATCACCCGGGCGTCGAACGCTGAAGCTTTCTTT,CAITRASNAEAFF
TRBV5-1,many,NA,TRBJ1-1,TGCGCCAGCAGTAGGGTGAACACTGAAGCTTTCTTT,CASSRVNTEAFF
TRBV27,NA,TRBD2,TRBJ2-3,TGTGCCAGCAGTTTCCCTAGCGGGGGCGCAGATACGCAGTATTTT,CASSFPSGGADTQYF
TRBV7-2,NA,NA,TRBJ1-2,TGTGCCAGCAGCTTAGGTCTCAGTCCGTCTTCATGGGGCTACACCTTC,CASSLGLSPSSWGYTF
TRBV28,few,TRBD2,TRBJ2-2,TGTGCCAGCACAACTCTAGCGGGTACCGGGGAGCTGTTTTTT,CASTTLAGTGELFF
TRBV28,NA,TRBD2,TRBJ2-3,TGTGCCAGCAGCCCCCTATTTCTCTCTAGCGGGGGGGCCTCAGATACGCAGTATTTT,CASSPLFLSSGGASDTQYF
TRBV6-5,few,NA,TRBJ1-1,TGTGCCAGCAGACCCGCGAGGAATACCCCCGGCACTGAAGCTTTCTTT,CASRPARNTPGTEAFF
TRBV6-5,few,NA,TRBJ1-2,TGTGCCAGCAGTTTTGACGGCTATGGCTACACCTTC,CASSFDGYGYTF
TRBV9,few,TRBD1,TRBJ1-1,TGTGCCAGCACCCTACAACCCGACAGGGTCACTGAAGCTTTCTTT,CASTLQPDRVTEAFF
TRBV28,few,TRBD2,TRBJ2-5,TGTGCCAGCAGTCCGATACTAGCGGGGGAAGAGACCCAGTACTTC,CASSPILAGEETQYF
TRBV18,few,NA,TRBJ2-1,TGTGCCAGCTCACCACCGACTACGGACAATGAGCAGTTCTTC,CASSPPTTDNEQFF
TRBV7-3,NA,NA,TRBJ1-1,TGTGCCAGCAGCTTATCGGCGGGTACAATAGCTTTCTTT,CASSLSAGTIAFF
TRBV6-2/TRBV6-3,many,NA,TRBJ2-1,TGTGCCAGCAGGGTTAAGACCCCTAGGTCCCCCTACAATGAGCAGTTCTTC,CASRVKTPRSPYNEQFF
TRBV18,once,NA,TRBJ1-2,TGTGCCAGCTCATCTAAGATCGCGGGCTACACCTTC,CASSSKIAGYTF
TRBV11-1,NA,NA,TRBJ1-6,TGTGCCAGCAGCTTATACAGGGCCGGTTCACCCCTCCACTTT,CASSLYRAGSPLHF
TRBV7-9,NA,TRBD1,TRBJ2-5,TGTGCCAGCAGCCCTCCCTTGGGACAGCAAGAGACCCAGTACTTC,CASSPPLGQQETQYF
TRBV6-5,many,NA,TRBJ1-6,TGTGCCAGCAGTTACTCGTCTGGGCACAAAGGGCCCCTCCACTTT,CASSYSSGHKGPLHF
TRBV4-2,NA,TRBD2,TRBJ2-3,TGTGCCAGCAGCCATGAGGGACTAGCGGGGGGAAGCACAGATACGCAGTATTTT,CASSHEGLAGGSTDTQYF
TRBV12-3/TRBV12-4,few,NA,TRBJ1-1,TGTGCCAGCAGTTCAGGGTCGAGCACTGAAGCTTTCTTT,CASSSGSSTEAFF
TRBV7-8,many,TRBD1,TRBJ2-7,TGTGCCAGCAGCTCTTGGACAGGGGTGGGCTACGAGCAGTACTTC,CASSSWTGVGYEQYF
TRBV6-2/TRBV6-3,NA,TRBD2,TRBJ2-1,TGTGCCAGCAGTTACTCGAGTCTAGCGGCCTACAATGAGCAGTTCTTC,CASSYSSLAAYNEQFF
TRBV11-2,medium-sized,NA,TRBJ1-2,TGTGCCAGCAGCTTAGATCCCTTCTTAGGACGGCCTAACTATGGCTACACCTTC,CASSLDPFLGRPNYGYTF
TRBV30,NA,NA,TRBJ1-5,TGTGCCTGGAGTAGAGGGGACGGCGGGTTTGAGAGCAATCAGCCCCAGCATTTT,CAWSRGDGGFESNQPQHF
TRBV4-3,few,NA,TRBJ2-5,TGCGCCAGCAGCCAAGATCGGGCATGGGGAACAGAGACCCAGTACTTC,CASSQDRAWGTETQYF
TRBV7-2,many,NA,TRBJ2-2,TGTGCCAGCAGCTTAGTGGCGCTAGGAACGGAGCTGTTTTTT,CASSLVALGTELFF
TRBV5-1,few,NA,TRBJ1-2,TGCGCCAGCAGCTTGTTCCGGGACACCTATGGCTACACCTTC,CASSLFRDTYGYTF
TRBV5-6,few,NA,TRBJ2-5,TGTGCCAGCAGCTTCATAAGGGAGGAGACCCAGTACTTC,CASSFIREETQYF
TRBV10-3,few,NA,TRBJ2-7,TGTGCCATCAGTGATCTAGAGAAGCAGTACGAGCAGTACTTC,CAISDLEKQYEQYF
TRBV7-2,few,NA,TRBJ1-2,TGTGCCAGCAGCCCAAGCCATTCCTACTACTATGGCTACACCTTC,CASSPSHSYYYGYTF
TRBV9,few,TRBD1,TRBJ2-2,TGTGCCAGCAGCGACAGGGGGAACACCGGGGAGCTGTTTTTT,CASSDRGNTGELFF
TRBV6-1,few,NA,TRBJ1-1,TGTGCCAGCAGATCAGGGGAGGCTTTCTTT,CASRSGEAFF
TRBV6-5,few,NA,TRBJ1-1,TGTGCCAGCGGGGAGACGAACACTGAAGCTTTCTTT,CASGETNTEAFF
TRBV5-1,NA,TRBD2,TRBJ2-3,TGCGCCAGCAGCTTGGCTCCCTCCGGGAGGGGGGATCGGTATTTT,CASSLAPSGRGDRYF
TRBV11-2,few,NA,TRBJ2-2,TGTGCCAGCAGCCTTCGGACCATTACCGGGGAGCTGTTTTTT,CASSLRTITGELFF
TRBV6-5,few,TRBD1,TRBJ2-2,TGTGCCAGCAGTCCCTGGACAGGGGAGCCCGGGGAGCTGTTTTTT,CASSPWTGEPGELFF
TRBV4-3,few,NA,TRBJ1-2,TGCGCCAGCAGGCGTACCCCATCATTCTATGGCTACACCTTC,CASRRTPSFYGYTF
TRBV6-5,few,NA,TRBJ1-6,TGTGCCAGCAGTTACCAGGGGATTAACTATTCACCCCTCCACTTT,CASSYQGINYSPLHF
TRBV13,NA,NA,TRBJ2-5,TGTGCCAGCAGCTTACGGGGGACACAAGAGACCCAGTACTTC,CASSLRGTQETQYF
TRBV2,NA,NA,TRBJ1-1,TGTGCCAGCAGAGGCAATCGGAACACTGAAGCTTTCTTT,CASRGNRNTEAFF
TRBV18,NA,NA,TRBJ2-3,TGTGCCAGCTCGCCGGGGGCCAGTAGCACAGATACGCAGTATTTT,CASSPGASSTDTQYF
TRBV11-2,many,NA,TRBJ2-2,TGTGCCAGCAGCTTCCGCTGGAACACCGGGGAGCTGTTTTTT,CASSFRWNTGELFF
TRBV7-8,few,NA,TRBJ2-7,TGTGCCAGCAGCACCATGCTCTCGGGAACCGAGCAGTACTTC,CASSTMLSGTEQYF
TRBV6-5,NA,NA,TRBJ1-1,TGTGCCAGCAGTTACGGGTCGGCGTTGAACACTGAAGCTTTCTTT,CASSYGSALNTEAFF
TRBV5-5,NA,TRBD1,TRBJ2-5,TGTGCCAGCAGCCCTGACCCTGGCAGGGGGCTTGAGACCCAGTACTTC,CASSPDPGRGLETQYF
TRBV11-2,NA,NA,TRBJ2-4,TGTGCCAGCAGCCGTTTACCAGGGCTAGCCAAAAACATTCAGTACTTC,CASSRLPGLAKNIQYF
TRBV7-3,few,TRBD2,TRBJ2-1,TGTGCCAGCAGCCCCATAGCGGGGGTTCTCTACAATGAGCAGTTCTTC,CASSPIAGVLYNEQFF
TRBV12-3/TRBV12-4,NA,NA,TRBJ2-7,TGTGCCAGCGGGGGCGTCGCCTACGAGCAGTACTTC,CASGGVAYEQYF
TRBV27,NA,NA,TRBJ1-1,TGTGCCAGCAGTTCAGCCCCCGGAACTATTGAAGCTTTCTTT,CASSSAPGTIEAFF
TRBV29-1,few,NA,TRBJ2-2,TGCAGCGTTGGTGCCCCTGGGGCAGGCACCGGGGAGCTGTTTTTT,CSVGAPGAGTGELFF
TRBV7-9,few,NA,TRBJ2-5,TGTGCCAGCAGCTTAAGTATTGCGGGCAACCAAGAGACCCAGTACTTC,CASSLSIAGNQETQYF